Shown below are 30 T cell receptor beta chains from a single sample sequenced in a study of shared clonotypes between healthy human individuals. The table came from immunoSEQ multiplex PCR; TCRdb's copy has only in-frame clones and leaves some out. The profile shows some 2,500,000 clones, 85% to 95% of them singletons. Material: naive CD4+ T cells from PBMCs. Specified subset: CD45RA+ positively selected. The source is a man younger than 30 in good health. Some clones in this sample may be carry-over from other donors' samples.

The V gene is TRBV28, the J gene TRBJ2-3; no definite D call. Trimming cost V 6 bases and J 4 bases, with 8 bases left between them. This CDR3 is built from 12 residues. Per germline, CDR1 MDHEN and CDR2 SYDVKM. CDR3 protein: CASRPTPDTQYF. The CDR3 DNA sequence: TGTGCCAGCAGGCCAACCCCAGATACGCAGTATTTT.

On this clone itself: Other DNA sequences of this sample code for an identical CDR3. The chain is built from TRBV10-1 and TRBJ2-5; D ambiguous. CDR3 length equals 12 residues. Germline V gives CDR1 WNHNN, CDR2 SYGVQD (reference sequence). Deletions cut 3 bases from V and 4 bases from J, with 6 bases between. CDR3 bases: TGCGCCAGCAGTGAATCGGGAGAGACCCAGTACTTC. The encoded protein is CASSESGETQYF.

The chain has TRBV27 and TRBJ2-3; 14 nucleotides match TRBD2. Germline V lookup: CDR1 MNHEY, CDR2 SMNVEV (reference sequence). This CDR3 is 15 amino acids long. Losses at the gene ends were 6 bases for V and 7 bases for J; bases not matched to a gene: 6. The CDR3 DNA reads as TGTGCCAGCAGGTGGGGACTAGCGGGAGAATATACGCAGTATTTT. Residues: CASRWGLAGEYTQYF.

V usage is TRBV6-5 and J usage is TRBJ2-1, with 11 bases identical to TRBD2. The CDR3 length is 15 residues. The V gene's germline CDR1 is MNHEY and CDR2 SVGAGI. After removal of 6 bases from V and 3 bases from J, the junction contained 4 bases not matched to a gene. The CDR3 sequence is CASRRTSGGYNEQFF. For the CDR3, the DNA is TGTGCCAGCAGGCGCACTAGCGGGGGCTACAATGAGCAGTTCTTC.

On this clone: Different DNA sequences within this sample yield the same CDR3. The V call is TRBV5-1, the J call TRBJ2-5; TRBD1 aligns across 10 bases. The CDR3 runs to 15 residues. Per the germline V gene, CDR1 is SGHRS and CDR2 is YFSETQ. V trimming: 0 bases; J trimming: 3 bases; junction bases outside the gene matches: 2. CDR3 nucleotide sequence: TGCGCCAGCAGCTTGGAAGGACAGGGGGAAGAGACCCAGTACTTC. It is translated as CASSLEGQGEETQYF.

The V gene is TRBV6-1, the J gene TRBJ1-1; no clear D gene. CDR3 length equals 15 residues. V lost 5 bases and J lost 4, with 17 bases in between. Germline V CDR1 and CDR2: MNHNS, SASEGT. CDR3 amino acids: CASSSRDGFLTEAFF. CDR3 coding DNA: TGTGCCAGCAGTTCACGAGACGGATTCCTCACTGAAGCTTTCTTT.

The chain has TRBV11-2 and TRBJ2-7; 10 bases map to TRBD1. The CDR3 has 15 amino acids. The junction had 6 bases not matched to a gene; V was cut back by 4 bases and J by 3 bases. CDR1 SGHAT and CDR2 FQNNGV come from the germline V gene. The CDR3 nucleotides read TGTGCCAGCAGCTCACCCGGGACAGGGGTCTACGAGCAGTACTTC. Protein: CASSSPGTGVYEQYF.

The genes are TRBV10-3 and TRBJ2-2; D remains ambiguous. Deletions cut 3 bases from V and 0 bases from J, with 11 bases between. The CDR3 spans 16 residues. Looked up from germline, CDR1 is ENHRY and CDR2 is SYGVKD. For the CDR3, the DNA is TGTGCCATCAGTGACCCGACTTGGGCGAACACCGGGGAGCTGTTTTTT. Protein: CAISDPTWANTGELFF.

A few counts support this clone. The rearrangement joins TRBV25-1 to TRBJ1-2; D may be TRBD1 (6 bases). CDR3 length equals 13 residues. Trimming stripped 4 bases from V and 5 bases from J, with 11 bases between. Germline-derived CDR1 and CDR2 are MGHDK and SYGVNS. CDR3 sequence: CASSGGGRYGYTF. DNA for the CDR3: TGTGCCAGCAGTGGAGGGGGTCGGTATGGCTACACCTTC.

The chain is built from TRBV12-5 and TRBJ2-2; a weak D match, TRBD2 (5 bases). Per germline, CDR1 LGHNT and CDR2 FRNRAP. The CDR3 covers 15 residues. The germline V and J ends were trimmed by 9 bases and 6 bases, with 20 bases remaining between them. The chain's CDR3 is CASRRQGSGAGELFF. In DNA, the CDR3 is TGTGCTAGCAGAAGACAAGGTTCCGGGGCCGGGGAGCTGTTTTTT.

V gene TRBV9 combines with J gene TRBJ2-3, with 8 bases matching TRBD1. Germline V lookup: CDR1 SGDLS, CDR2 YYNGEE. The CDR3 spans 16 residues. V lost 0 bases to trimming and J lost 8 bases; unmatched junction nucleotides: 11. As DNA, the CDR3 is TGTGCCAGCAGCGTAGGGGGGCAGGGGGCACGGTCTACGCAGTATTTT. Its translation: CASSVGGQGARSTQYF.

The CDR3 protein is CASSLRAGIDPRQYF. The CDR3, as DNA: TGTGCCAGTAGTCTGCGTGCAGGGATCGACCCGCGGCAGTACTTC. The chain recombines TRBV19 with TRBJ2-7, with D perhaps TRBD1 (5 bases). V was pared by 5 bases and J by 9 bases, with 23 bases between. The V gene's germline CDR1 is LNHDA and CDR2 SQIVND (reference sequence). The length of the CDR3 is 15 residues.

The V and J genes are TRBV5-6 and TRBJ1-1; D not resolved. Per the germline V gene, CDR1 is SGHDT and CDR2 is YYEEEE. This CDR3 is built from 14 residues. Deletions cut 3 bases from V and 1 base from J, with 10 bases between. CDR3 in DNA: TGTGCCAGCAGCTCCACAGATTCGAACACTGAAGCTTTCTTT. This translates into CASSSTDSNTEAFF.

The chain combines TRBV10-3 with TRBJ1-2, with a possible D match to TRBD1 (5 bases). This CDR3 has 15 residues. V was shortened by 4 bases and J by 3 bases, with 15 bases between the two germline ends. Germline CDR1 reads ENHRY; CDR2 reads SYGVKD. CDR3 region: CAISATGTPDYGYTF. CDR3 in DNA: TGTGCCATCAGTGCAACCGGGACCCCCGACTATGGCTACACCTTC.

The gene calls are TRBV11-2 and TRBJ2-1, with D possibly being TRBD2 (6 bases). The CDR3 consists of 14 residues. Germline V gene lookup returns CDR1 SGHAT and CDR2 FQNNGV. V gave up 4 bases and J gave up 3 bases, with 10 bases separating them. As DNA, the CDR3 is TGTGCCAGCAGCTGGGGGGACGGCTACAATGAGCAGTTCTTC. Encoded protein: CASSWGDGYNEQFF.

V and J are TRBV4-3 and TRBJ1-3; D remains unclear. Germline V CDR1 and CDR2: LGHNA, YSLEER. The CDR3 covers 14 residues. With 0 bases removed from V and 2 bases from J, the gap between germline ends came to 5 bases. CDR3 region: CASSQEGTGNTIYF. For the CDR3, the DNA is TGCGCCAGCAGCCAAGAGGGAACTGGAAACACCATATATTTT.

The CDR3 protein is CASTSQSSYNSPLHF. CDR3 DNA: TGTGCCAGTACTTCACAGAGCTCCTATAATTCACCCCTCCACTTT. This rearrangement joins TRBV19 to TRBJ1-6, with unresolved D. V lost 7 bases to trimming and J lost 0 bases, with 10 bases between them. This CDR3 has 15 amino acids. CDR1 LNHDA and CDR2 SQIVND come from the germline V gene (reference sequence).

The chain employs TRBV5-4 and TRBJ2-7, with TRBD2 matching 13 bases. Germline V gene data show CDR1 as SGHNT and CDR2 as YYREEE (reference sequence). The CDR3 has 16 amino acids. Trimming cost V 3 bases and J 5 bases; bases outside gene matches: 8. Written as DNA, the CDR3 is TGTGCCAGCAGCTCCCCAACTAGCGGGAGGGCCCACGAGCAGTACTTC. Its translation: CASSSPTSGRAHEQYF.

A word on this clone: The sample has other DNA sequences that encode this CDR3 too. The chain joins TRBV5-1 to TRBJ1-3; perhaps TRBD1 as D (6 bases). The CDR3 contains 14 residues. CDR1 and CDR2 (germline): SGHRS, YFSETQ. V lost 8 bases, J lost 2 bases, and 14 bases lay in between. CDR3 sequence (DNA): TGCGCCAGTTCAAGGGGGAGTACTGGAAACACCATATATTTT. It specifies CASSRGSTGNTIYF.

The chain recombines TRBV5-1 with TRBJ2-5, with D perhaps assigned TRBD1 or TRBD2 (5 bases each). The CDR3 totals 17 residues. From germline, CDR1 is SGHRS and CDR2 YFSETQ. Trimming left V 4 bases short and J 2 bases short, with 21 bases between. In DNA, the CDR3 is TGCGCCAGCAGCCAGCCGGACGGGGCGTGGGGGCAAGAGACCCAGTACTTC. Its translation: CASSQPDGAWGQETQYF.

CDR3 amino acids: CARSSRVGQPLPTNQPQHF. CDR3 DNA: TGTGCCAGAAGCTCGAGAGTGGGACAGCCTTTGCCTACCAATCAGCCCCAGCATTTT. This sequence joins TRBV7-5 and TRBJ1-5; TRBD1, the table's D call, was not compared with the DNA. TRBV7-5 is a listed pseudogene. The CDR3 has 19 amino acids.

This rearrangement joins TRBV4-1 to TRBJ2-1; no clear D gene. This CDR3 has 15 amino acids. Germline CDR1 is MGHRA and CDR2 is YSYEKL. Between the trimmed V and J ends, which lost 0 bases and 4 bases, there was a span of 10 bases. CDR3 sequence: CASSQDGNSYNEQFF. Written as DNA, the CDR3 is TGCGCCAGCAGCCAAGATGGGAATAGTTACAATGAGCAGTTCTTC.

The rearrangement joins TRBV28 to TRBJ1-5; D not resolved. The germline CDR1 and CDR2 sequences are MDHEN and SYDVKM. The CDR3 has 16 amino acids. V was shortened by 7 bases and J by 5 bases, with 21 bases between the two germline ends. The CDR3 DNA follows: TGTGCCAGCACCCCTTTAGGTGCAACGAAACATCAGCCCCAGCATTTT. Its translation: CASTPLGATKHQPQHF.

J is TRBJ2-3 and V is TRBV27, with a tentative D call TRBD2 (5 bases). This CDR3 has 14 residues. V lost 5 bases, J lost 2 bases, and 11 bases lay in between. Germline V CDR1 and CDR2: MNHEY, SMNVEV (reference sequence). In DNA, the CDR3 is TGTGCCAGCAGTGGAGGATGGGTCACAGATACGCAGTATTTT. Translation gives CASSGGWVTDTQYF.

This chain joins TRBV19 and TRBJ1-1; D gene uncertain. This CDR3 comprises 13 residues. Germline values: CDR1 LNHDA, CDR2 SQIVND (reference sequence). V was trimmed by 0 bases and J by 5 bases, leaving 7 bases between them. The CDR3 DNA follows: TGTGCCAGTAGTATAGATCCGAGGACTGAAGCTTTCTTT. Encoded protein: CASSIDPRTEAFF.

This CDR3 is CASRFPGQPQHF. The CDR3 DNA reads as TGCGCCAGCAGGTTTCCGGGGCAGCCCCAGCATTTT. This chain connects TRBV4-1 to TRBJ1-5; D is undetermined. Germline values: CDR1 MGHRA, CDR2 YSYEKL. V lost 6 bases and J 7 bases, leaving 10 bases between the germline ends. The CDR3 length is 12 residues.

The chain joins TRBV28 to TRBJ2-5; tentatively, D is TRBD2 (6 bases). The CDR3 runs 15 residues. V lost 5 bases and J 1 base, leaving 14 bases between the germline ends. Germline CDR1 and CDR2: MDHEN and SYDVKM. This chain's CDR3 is CASSEGGTGQETQYF. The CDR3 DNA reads TGTGCCAGCAGTGAAGGCGGGACCGGCCAAGAGACCCAGTACTTC.

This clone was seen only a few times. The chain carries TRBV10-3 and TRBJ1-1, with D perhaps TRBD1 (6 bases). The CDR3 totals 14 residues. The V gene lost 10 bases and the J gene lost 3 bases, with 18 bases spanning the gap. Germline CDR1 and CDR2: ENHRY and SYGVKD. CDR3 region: CATDESGHYTEAFF. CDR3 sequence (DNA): TGTGCCACCGATGAGTCGGGACACTACACTGAAGCTTTCTTT.

In DNA, the CDR3 is TGTGCCATCAGTGAGTCGGGGGGGCAGGTCACTGAAGCTTTCTTT. Protein sequence: CAISESGGQVTEAFF. The chain joins TRBV10-3 to TRBJ1-1; TRBD1 is a possible D gene (6 bases). The CDR3 spans 15 residues. In germline, CDR1 is ENHRY, CDR2 SYGVKD. Trimming stripped 0 bases from V and 4 bases from J, with 12 bases between.

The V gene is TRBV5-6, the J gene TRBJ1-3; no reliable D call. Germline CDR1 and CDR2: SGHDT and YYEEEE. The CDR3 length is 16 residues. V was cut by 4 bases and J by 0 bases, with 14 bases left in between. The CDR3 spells CASSQAGRSSGNTIYF. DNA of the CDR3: TGTGCCAGCAGCCAAGCGGGCCGATCCTCTGGAAACACCATATATTTT.